Listed below are T cell receptor beta chains from one sample, sequenced in a study of blood T cell repertoires in COVID-19. Using immunoSEQ multiplex PCR, the repertoire was profiled, and TCRdb retains in-frame clones only, with some absent. The sample records 73,000 or so clones, 65% to 85% being singletons. Sequenced input: peripheral blood. These TCRs come from a woman aged 60-75 years with acute or convalescent COVID-19. Both conserved end residues are part of each CDR3. The D gene is left open where the match is weak. Not every row has a clone size; where given, it reads once, few, many or a size class.

J: TRBJ1-6
size: NA
V: TRBV7-6
D: NA
CDR3: CASSPQSTGGSPLHF
DNA: TGTGCCAGCAGCCCTCAATCGACCGGGGGTTCACCCCTCCACTTT

J: TRBJ1-2
size: NA
V: TRBV29-1
D: TRBD1
CDR3: CSVDGAGGGYTF
DNA: TGCAGCGTTGATGGGGCAGGGGGCGGCTACACCTTC

J: TRBJ2-1
size: NA
V: TRBV5-4
D: NA
CDR3: CASSSGLEGLEQFF
DNA: TGTGCCAGCAGCAGCGGGCTGGAGGGTCTCGAGCAGTTCTTC

J: TRBJ1-2
size: NA
V: TRBV19
D: NA
CDR3: CASSIGAGTNYGYTF
DNA: TGTGCCAGTAGTATAGGGGCAGGGACTAACTATGGCTACACCTTC

J: TRBJ1-2
size: few
V: TRBV19
D: TRBD1
CDR3: CASTSPPTGVKHYGYTF
DNA: TGTGCCAGTACCTCACCCCCAACAGGGGTGAAACACTATGGCTACACCTTC

J: TRBJ2-7
size: few
V: TRBV6-5
D: TRBD1
CDR3: CASSRDSAYEQYF
DNA: TGTGCCAGCAGTCGGGACAGCGCCTACGAGCAGTACTTC

J: TRBJ2-7
size: NA
V: TRBV6-5
D: NA
CDR3: CASMRTPSSYEQYF
DNA: TGTGCCAGCATGAGGACACCAAGCTCCTACGAGCAGTACTTC

J: TRBJ1-2
size: NA
V: TRBV5-6
D: TRBD1
CDR3: CASSFSPTGASYGYTF
DNA: TGTGCCAGCAGCTTTAGTCCGACAGGGGCTAGCTATGGCTACACCTTC

J: TRBJ1-2
size: NA
V: TRBV30
D: NA
CDR3: CAWKQQGWDTF
DNA: TGTGCCTGGAAACAACAGGGTTGGGACACCTTC

J: TRBJ1-6
size: few
V: TRBV19
D: NA
CDR3: CASSMGVASLNSPLHF
DNA: TGTGCCAGTAGTATGGGAGTTGCTTCCCTCAATTCACCCCTCCACTTT

J: TRBJ1-2
size: NA
V: TRBV4-2
D: TRBD1
CDR3: CASSSGQGVAGYTF
DNA: TGTGCCAGCAGCTCGGGACAGGGGGTAGCTGGCTACACCTTC

J: TRBJ1-6
size: NA
V: TRBV6-5
D: TRBD1
CDR3: CASRIPGQGDSPLHF
DNA: TGTGCCAGCAGGATACCGGGACAGGGGGATTCACCCCTCCACTTT

J: TRBJ1-2
size: NA
V: TRBV6-5
D: TRBD1
CDR3: CASSHSPTGFGYTF
DNA: TGTGCCAGCAGCCATAGCCCGACAGGGTTTGGCTACACCTTC

J: TRBJ2-3
size: NA
V: TRBV5-5
D: TRBD2
CDR3: CASSLGLAGGQGDTQYF
DNA: TGTGCCAGCAGCTTGGGACTAGCGGGGGGGCAGGGAGATACGCAGTATTTT

J: TRBJ2-2
size: NA
V: TRBV30
D: NA
CDR3: CAWSLSAGELFF
DNA: TGTGCCTGGAGTTTAAGCGCCGGGGAGCTGTTTTTT

J: TRBJ2-2
size: NA
V: TRBV5-1
D: NA
CDR3: CASSYRENTGELFF
DNA: TGCGCCAGCAGCTACAGGGAAAACACCGGGGAGCTGTTTTTT

J: TRBJ1-4
size: NA
V: TRBV2
D: TRBD1
CDR3: CASSAGGSTNEKLFF
DNA: TGTGCCAGCAGCGCAGGGGGTTCAACTAATGAAAAACTGTTTTTT

J: TRBJ1-5
size: NA
V: TRBV2
D: TRBD1
CDR3: CASSAGTGYQPQHF
DNA: TGTGCCAGCAGTGCCGGGACAGGTTATCAGCCCCAGCATTTT

J: TRBJ1-3
size: NA
V: TRBV10-3
D: TRBD1
CDR3: CAISKQGGGNTIYF
DNA: TGTGCCATCAGTAAACAGGGGGGCGGAAACACCATATATTTT

J: TRBJ2-2
size: few
V: TRBV9
D: TRBD2
CDR3: CASSVVPAVAGATNTGELFF
DNA: TGTGCCAGCAGCGTAGTCCCAGCGGTAGCGGGGGCCACGAACACCGGGGAGCTGTTTTTT

J: TRBJ2-7
size: NA
V: TRBV5-4
D: NA
CDR3: CASSTFGTYEQYF
DNA: TGTGCCAGCAGCACTTTCGGGACTTACGAGCAGTACTTC

J: TRBJ2-2
size: NA
V: TRBV5-1
D: TRBD1
CDR3: CASSQTGKNTGELFF
DNA: TGCGCCAGCAGCCAGACAGGGAAGAACACCGGGGAGCTGTTTTTT

J: TRBJ2-1
size: NA
V: TRBV2
D: TRBD1
CDR3: CASSSRQGAYGNEQFF
DNA: TGTGCCAGCAGTTCCCGACAGGGGGCATATGGGAATGAGCAGTTCTTC

J: TRBJ1-4
size: NA
V: TRBV12-5
D: NA
CDR3: CASGFSGQTFEKLFF
DNA: TGTGCTAGTGGTTTTAGTGGACAGACATTTGAGAAACTGTTTTTT

J: TRBJ1-6
size: NA
V: TRBV27
D: NA
CDR3: CASSLINSSPLHF
DNA: TGTGCCAGCAGTTTGATCAATAGTTCACCCCTCCACTTT

J: TRBJ1-6
size: NA
V: TRBV5-6
D: NA
CDR3: CASRGGQSSYNSPLHF
DNA: TGTGCCAGCAGGGGCGGACAGAGCTCCTATAATTCACCCCTCCACTTT

J: TRBJ1-1
size: NA
V: TRBV19
D: NA
CDR3: CASSIRVMNAEAFF
DNA: TGTGCCAGTAGTATTCGGGTTATGAACGCTGAAGCTTTCTTT

J: TRBJ1-1
size: NA
V: TRBV10-1
D: NA
CDR3: CASRPGLNTEAFF
DNA: TGCGCCAGCAGACCGGGGTTGAACACTGAAGCTTTCTTT

J: TRBJ1-3
size: NA
V: TRBV9
D: NA
CDR3: CASSVRPDSGNTIYF
DNA: TGTGCCAGCAGCGTCAGGCCAGACTCTGGAAACACCATATATTTT

J: TRBJ1-3
size: NA
V: TRBV2
D: NA
CDR3: CASKGSSGNTIYF
DNA: TGTGCCAGCAAAGGGAGCTCTGGAAACACCATATATTTT

J: TRBJ2-7
size: NA
V: TRBV5-1
D: NA
CDR3: CASSLAVSSYEQYF
DNA: TGCGCCAGCAGCTTGGCCGTCAGCTCCTACGAGCAGTACTTC

J: TRBJ1-3
size: NA
V: TRBV2
D: NA
CDR3: CASKRRGSGNTIYF
DNA: TGTGCCAGCAAGAGGAGGGGAAGTGGAAACACCATATATTTT

J: TRBJ2-5
size: NA
V: TRBV7-9
D: TRBD1
CDR3: CASSRKTGVETQYF
DNA: TGTGCCAGCAGTCGAAAGACAGGGGTGGAGACCCAGTACTTC

J: TRBJ1-2
size: NA
V: TRBV7-8
D: TRBD1
CDR3: CASSSLGQANLYGYTF
DNA: TGTGCCAGCAGCAGCCTAGGACAGGCAAATCTCTATGGCTACACCTTC

J: TRBJ2-2
size: NA
V: TRBV3-1/TRBV3-2
D: NA
CDR3: CASSQANGELFF
DNA: TGTGCCAGCAGCCAAGCCAACGGGGAGCTGTTTTTT

J: TRBJ1-2
size: NA
V: TRBV7-2
D: NA
CDR3: CASSLAGALNYGYTF
DNA: TGTGCCAGCAGCTTAGCGGGGGCCCTAAACTATGGCTACACCTTC

J: TRBJ2-7
size: NA
V: TRBV11-2
D: NA
CDR3: CASSPGTYYEQYF
DNA: TGTGCCAGCAGCCCGGGGACTTACTACGAGCAGTACTTC

J: TRBJ1-1
size: NA
V: TRBV19
D: TRBD1
CDR3: CASSTRQGLRATEAFF
DNA: TGTGCCAGTAGTACCCGACAGGGTCTACGGGCGACTGAAGCTTTCTTT

J: TRBJ2-6
size: NA
V: TRBV11-3
D: NA
CDR3: CASSMGFGRSGANVLTF
DNA: TGTGCCAGCAGCATGGGATTTGGGAGATCCGGGGCCAACGTCCTGACTTTC

J: TRBJ1-5
size: NA
V: TRBV7-8
D: NA
CDR3: CASSLWGGGGSNQPQHF
DNA: TGTGCCAGCAGCTTATGGGGGGGCGGGGGTAGCAATCAGCCCCAGCATTTT